This is a list of T cell receptor beta chains from one sample in a study of beta chain features in type 1 diabetes. TCRdb's table, derived via immunoSEQ multiplex PCR, lists solely in-frame clones and lacks some. The table records 100,000 to 150,000 clones, approximately 15% of them present only once. The source material was central memory CD4+ T cells from blood. The receptors derive from a man aged 18-30 years with type 1 diabetes. CDR3s include the opening cysteine and the closing phenylalanine or tryptophan. D genes are given only for firm matches.

D,V,J,CDR3
TRBD1,TRBV5-1,TRBJ1-1,CASSVNDRGLTEAFF
TRBD1,TRBV2,.,CASPEHRGNNEQYF
TRBD1,TRBV30,TRBJ1-2,CAWSEDRESYGYTF
.,TRBV30,TRBJ1-1,CAWARDLNTEAFF
TRBD1,TRBV5-4,.,CASSRQGADEQYF
TRBD2,TRBV30,TRBJ2-3,CAWSVGSGSADTQYF
.,TRBV5-1,TRBJ2-7,CASSFGGVSYEQYF
.,TRBV5-1,TRBJ2-3,CASSLDSDTQYF
.,TRBV7-9,TRBJ1-5,CASSLGPGQQPQHF
TRBD2,TRBV10-3,TRBJ2-3,CAISTGGPADTQYF
TRBD2,TRBV6-6,TRBJ2-1,CASILLAGAYNEQFF
TRBD1,TRBV6-5,TRBJ2-3,CASSSTDRVTTDTQYF
TRBD1,TRBV9,TRBJ2-2,CASSAGGQGASNTGELFF
.,TRBV18,TRBJ1-4,CASSSQTRATNEKLFF
TRBD2,TRBV7-9,TRBJ2-5,CASSLAGGLETQYF
.,TRBV29-1,TRBJ2-3,CSGGQFSTDTQYF
TRBD1,TRBV18,TRBJ2-7,CASSPPSGQSYEQYF
TRBD1,TRBV29-1,TRBJ2-3,CSVVSGGVSDTQYF
TRBD1,TRBV28,TRBJ2-1,CASSHRGAGYNEQFF
TRBD2,TRBV2,TRBJ2-5,CASRGEGETQYF
.,TRBV28,TRBJ2-6,CASRPTGSGANVLTF
.,TRBV30,TRBJ1-6,CAWEGQPNSPLHF
.,TRBV27,TRBJ1-4,CASSYGRHEGKLFF
TRBD1,TRBV27,TRBJ2-1,CASSHTGVQDEQFF